This T cell receptor (beta chain) was documented in a study of cytomegalovirus exposure and HLA in healthy donors. Study in general: Unique TCR beta sequences numbering some 120 million came from 150 million to 200 million T cells in an earlier analysis.

The donors (healthy individuals) were bone marrow donors. V trimming: 0 bases; J trimming: 2 bases; junction bases outside the gene matches: 8. CDR3 length: 17 amino acids. CDR1 and CDR2 from the germline V gene are LGHNA and YSLEER. As to this clone: No antigen is known for it.

Findings and caveats of the study: In an earlier analysis, most TCR beta V segments were productive about 87% or about 30% of the time. TCR beta sequences numbering 16,951 were associated with HLA alleles at 0.05 false discovery rate in a later analysis.

The PCR ran on 60 Vbeta and 13 Jbeta primers. Profiling relied on immunoSEQ multiplex PCR, and the TCRdb table lists in-frame clones only, not all of them. Counted here are hundreds of thousands of clones, roughly 80% occurring once; the ten biggest clones make up 2.5% to 3%. The receptor was derived from a man aged 25 to 40 in good health and CMV-seronegative. This chain uses TRBV4-3 with TRBJ2-3, with 7 bases aligning to TRBD2. The material sequenced was PBMCs. CDR3: CASSQDRLAISTDTQYF. The CDR3 coding sequence is TGCGCCAGCAGCCAAGATAGACTAGCCATCTCCACAGATACGCAGTATTTT.